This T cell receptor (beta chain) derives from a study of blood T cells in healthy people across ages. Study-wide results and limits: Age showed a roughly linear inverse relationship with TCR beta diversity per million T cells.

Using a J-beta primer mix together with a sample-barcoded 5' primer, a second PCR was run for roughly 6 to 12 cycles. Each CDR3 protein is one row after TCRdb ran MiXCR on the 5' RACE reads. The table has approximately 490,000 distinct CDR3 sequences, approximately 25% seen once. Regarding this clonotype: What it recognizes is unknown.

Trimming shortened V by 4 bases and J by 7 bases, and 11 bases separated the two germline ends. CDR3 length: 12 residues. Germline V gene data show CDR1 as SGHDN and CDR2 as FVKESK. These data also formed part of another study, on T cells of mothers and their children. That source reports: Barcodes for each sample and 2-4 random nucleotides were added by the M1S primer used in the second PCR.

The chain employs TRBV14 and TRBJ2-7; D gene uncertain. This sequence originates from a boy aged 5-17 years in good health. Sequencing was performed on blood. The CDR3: CASSPSDAEQYF. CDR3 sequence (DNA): TGTGCCAGCAGCCCCTCGGACGCGGAGCAGTACTTC.